This T cell receptor (beta chain) was sequenced in a study of cytomegalovirus exposure and HLA in healthy donors. Notes on the study in general: Immune exposure information comprised only CMV serostatus. In presence/absence analyses, roughly uniform sequencing depth across donors was assumed. For most subjects, TCR beta sequences were reported to predict HLA-A and HLA-B alleles with accuracy.

Concerning this clone itself: What it binds is unknown.

PCR primers comprised 60 Vbeta and 13 Jbeta primers. Measured with immunoSEQ multiplex PCR; TCRdb has only the in-frame clones, and not every one. Of roughly 180,000 clones listed, 84% were seen once; the top ten hold 4.8%. The sequenced material came from PBMCs. This receptor was taken from a man younger than 35 in good health and CMV-seronegative.

The CDR3 sequence is CASSGTGWARTGELFF. The CDR3 DNA reads TGTGCCAGCAGCGGGACAGGCTGGGCTAGAACCGGGGAGCTGTTTTTT. The chain uses TRBV28 and TRBJ2-2; TRBD1 matches 8 bases. The CDR3 is 16 residues long. The J segment lost 5 bases and the V segment lost 6 bases, leaving 11 bases of the junction unmatched. The germline V gene encodes CDR1 MDHEN and CDR2 SYDVKM.